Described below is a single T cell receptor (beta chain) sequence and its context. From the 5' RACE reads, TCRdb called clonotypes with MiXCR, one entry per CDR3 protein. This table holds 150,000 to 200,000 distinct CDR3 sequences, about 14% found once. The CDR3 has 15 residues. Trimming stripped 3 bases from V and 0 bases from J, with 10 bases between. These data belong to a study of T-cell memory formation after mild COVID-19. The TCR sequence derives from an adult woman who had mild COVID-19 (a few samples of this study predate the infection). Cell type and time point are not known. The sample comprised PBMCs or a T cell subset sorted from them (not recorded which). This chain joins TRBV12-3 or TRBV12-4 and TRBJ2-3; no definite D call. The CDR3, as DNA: TGTGCCAGCAGTTTGGTTGGCAGGAGCACAGATACGCAGTATTTT. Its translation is CASSLVGRSTDTQYF.